The clone carrying this T cell receptor (beta chain) appeared many times. The CDR3 is made up of 17 amino acids. Trimming took off 0 bases at V and 3 bases at J, with 18 bases between the two ends. Germline CDR1 and CDR2: DFQATT and SNEGSKA (reference sequence). This specimen belongs to a study of neurological immune-mediated disorders. Unsorted libraries were prepared from 2 million PBMCs that had been stored at -80 C. The method for making cDNA was 5'RACE, and it used 10-nucleotide random UMIs. Each CDR3 protein is one row after TCRdb ran MiXCR on the 5' RACE reads. The table shows tens of thousands of distinct CDR3 sequences, with roughly 24% occurring only once.

The TCR sequence derives from a woman in her 70s in good health. Sequences were obtained from PBMCs. This chain uses TRBV20-1 with TRBJ1-5, with D perhaps TRBD1 (5 bases). The CDR3, as DNA: TGCAGTGCTAGAGATTCGTTTTACAGGACTTCCAATCAGCCCCAGCATTTT. Protein: CSARDSFYRTSNQPQHF.